These T cell receptor beta chains were read from a single sample in a study of shared clonotypes between healthy human individuals. The repertoire was sequenced with immunoSEQ multiplex PCR; TCRdb's copy has only in-frame clones and lacks some. The sample lists fewer than 1.4 million clones; around three quarters were seen once. Sequenced sample: memory CD4+ T cells from PBMCs. These receptor sequences come from a man between 18 and 35 years old in good health. Some clones in this sample may be carry-over from other donors' samples. Each CDR3 is given without its conserved first and last residue. The size of a clone is reported for some rows only, either as once, few or many, or as a class for expanded clones.

clone_size | v_call | cdr3_aa
- | TRBV27 | ASSLKSLVTYEQY
- | TRBV28 | ASSLSSGSTDTQY
- | TRBV5-6 | ASSLGPANYGYT
- | TRBV7-8 | ASSFATYGDEQY
- | TRBV4-3 | ASSQATHYYNEQF
once | TRBV2 | ASRPPGSYEQY
- | TRBV9 | ASGDRPNEKLF
- | TRBV27 | ASTPRGAYEQY
- | TRBV6-5 | ASRPRRDTDTQY
- | TRBV7-6 | ASSSEETQY
once | TRBV27 | ASRAGQGINQPQH
- | TRBV27 | ASSGQGSGYT
- | TRBV5-1 | ASSLGAARDQPQH
- | TRBV21-1 | ASSILTRWTGCRTEAF
- | TRBV27 | ASSTTGRLGDTQY
- | TRBV28 | ASRETGREAQH
few | TRBV11-3 | ASSFGGTLPYSNQPQH
few | TRBV5-1 | ASSLLLDTQY